The TCR beta chain under discussion was sequenced for a study of blood T cell repertoires in COVID-19. Study at large: COVID-19 samples, acute and convalescent, were from the United States, Italy and Spain.

A remark on this clone: This sample also contains other DNA sequences that code for the same CDR3.

Assay used: immunoSEQ multiplex PCR; TCRdb lists only in-frame clones, some missing. The top ten clones hold 4.1% of a sample with about 270,000 clones, about 90% of them seen once. J was trimmed by 4 bases and V by 2 bases; bases with no gene match: 1. CDR3 size: 14 residues. Germline-derived CDR1 and CDR2 are MNHEY and SMNVEV (reference sequence). This sequence originates from a woman aged 25 to 39 with acute COVID-19. Material: PBMCs or T cells enriched from blood (not recorded which). This chain connects TRBV27 to TRBJ2-7; 11 bases align to TRBD2. This CDR3 reads CASSLGLAGYEQYF. The CDR3 region has the DNA TGTGCCAGCAGTTTAGGACTAGCGGGTTACGAGCAGTACTTC.